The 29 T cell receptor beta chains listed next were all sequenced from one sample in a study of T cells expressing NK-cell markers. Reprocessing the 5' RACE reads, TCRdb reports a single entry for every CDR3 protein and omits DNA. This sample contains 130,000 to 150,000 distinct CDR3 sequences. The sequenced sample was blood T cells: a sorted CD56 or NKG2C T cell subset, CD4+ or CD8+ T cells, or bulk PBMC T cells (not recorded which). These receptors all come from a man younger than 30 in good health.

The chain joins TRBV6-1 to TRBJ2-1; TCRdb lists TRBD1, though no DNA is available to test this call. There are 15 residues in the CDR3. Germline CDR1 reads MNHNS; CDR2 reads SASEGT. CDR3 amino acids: CASSQDRGPLPEQFF.

CDR3 in amino acids: CASSIEGVGYNEQFF. The genes are TRBV19 and TRBJ2-1. CDR1 and CDR2 (germline): LNHDA, SQIVND (reference sequence). The CDR3 sequence is 15 residues long.

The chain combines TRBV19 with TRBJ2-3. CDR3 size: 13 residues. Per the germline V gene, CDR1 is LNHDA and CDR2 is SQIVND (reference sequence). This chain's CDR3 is CASSIDTPDTQYF.

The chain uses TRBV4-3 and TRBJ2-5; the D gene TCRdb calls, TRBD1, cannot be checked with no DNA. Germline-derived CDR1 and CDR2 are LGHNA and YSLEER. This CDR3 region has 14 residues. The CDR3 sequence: CASSPGTVRETQYF.

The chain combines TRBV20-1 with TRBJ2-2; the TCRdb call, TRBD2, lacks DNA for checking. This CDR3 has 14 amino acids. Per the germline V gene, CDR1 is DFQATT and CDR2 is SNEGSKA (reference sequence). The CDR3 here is CSARTSGVTGELFF.

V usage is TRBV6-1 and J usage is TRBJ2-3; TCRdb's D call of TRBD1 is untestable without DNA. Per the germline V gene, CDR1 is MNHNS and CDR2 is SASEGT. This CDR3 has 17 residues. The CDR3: CASMGGAQLAGADTQYF.

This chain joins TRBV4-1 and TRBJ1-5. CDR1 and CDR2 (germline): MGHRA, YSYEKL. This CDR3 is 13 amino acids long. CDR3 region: CASGFDSNQPQHF.

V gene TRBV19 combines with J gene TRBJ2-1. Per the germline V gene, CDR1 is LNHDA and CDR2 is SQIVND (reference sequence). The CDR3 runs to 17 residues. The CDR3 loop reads CASRDVVGRTSYNEQFF.

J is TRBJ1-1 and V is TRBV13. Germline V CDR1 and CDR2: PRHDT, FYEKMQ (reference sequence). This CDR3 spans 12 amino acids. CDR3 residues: CASDAGNTEAFF.

CDR3 protein: CASSEIGIGETQYF. The genes are TRBV10-1 and TRBJ2-5. The CDR3 has 14 residues. Germline V gene data show CDR1 as WNHNN and CDR2 as SYGVQD (reference sequence).

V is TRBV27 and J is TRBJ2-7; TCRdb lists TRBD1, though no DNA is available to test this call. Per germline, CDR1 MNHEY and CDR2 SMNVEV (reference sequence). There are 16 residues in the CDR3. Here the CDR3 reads CASRGAKLGKFYEQYF.

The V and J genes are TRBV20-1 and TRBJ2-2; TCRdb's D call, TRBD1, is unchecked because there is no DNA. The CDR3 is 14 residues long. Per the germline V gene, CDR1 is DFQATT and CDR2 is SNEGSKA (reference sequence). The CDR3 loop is CSARMTGWTGELFF.

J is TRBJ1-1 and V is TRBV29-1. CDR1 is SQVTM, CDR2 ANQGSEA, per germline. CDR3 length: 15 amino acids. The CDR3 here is CSVDGTADPNTEAFF.

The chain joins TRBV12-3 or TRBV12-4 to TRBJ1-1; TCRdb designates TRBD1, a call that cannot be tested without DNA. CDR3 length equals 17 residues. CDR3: CASSLARGRAPNTEAFF.

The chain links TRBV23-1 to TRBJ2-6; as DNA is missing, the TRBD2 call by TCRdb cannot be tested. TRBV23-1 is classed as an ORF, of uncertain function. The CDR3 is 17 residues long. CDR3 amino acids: CASSRPGGRSGANVLTF.

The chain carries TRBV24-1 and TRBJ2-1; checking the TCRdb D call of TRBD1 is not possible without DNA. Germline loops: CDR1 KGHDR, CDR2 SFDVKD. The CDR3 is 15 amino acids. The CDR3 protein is CATRIGTSSYNEQFF.

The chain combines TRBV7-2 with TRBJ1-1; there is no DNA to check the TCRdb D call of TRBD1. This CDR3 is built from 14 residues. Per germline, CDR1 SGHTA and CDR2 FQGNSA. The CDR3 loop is CASRETGVNTEAFF.

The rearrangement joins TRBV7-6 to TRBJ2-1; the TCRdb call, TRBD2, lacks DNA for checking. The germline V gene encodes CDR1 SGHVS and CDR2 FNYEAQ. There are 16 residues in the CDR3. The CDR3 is CASSRTSGSSYNEQFF.

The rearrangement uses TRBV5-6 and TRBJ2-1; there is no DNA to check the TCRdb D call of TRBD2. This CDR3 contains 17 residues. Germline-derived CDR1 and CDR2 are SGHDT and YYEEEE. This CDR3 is CASSRGTSGSSYNEQFF.

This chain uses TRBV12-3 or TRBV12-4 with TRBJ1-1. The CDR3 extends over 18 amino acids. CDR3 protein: CASSLTSDPITVYGEAFF.

This CDR3 reads CSPKGGSTDTQYF. The chain combines TRBV20-1 with TRBJ2-3; the TRBD1 assignment by TCRdb is unverifiable without DNA. The germline gives CDR1 DFQATT, CDR2 SNEGSKA (reference sequence). CDR3 length: 13 amino acids.

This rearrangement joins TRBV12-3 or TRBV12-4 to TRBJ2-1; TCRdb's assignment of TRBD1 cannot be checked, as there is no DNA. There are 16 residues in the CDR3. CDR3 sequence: CASSLEGAGPLAKQFF.

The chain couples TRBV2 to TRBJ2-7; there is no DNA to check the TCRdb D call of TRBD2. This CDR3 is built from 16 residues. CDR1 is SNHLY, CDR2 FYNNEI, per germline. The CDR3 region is CASSELGTSASYEQYF.

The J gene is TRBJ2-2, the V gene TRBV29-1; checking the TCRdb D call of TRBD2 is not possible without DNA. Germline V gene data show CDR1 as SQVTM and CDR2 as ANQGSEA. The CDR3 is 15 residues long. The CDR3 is CSVELAGGNTGELFF.

The CDR3 protein is CSVPSDPSYNEQFF. The J gene is TRBJ2-1, the V gene TRBV20-1; without DNA, the TCRdb call of TRBD1 cannot be checked. This CDR3 region has 14 residues. Germline CDR1 is DFQATT and CDR2 is SNEGSKA (reference sequence).

This CDR3 is CASTQSGEQYF. This chain joins TRBV6-2 or TRBV6-3 and TRBJ2-7; with no DNA, the TCRdb D assignment of TRBD2 cannot be verified. Looked up from germline, CDR1 is MNHEY and CDR2 is SVGEGT. The CDR3 loop spans 11 amino acids.

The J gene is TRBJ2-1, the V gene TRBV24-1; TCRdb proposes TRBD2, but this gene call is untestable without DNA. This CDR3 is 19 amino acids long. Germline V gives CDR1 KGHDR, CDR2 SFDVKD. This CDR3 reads CATSKSGTSGRVRYNEQFF.

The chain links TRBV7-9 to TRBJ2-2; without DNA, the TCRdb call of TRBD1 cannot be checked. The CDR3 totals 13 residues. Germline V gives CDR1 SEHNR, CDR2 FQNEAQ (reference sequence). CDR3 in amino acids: CASSPDPAGELFF.

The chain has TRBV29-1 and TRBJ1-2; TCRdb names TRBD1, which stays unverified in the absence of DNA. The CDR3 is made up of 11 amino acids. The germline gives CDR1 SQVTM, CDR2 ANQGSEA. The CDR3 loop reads CSIQEHYGYTF.